The 11 T cell receptor beta chains below all came from one sample that was sequenced in a study of cytomegalovirus exposure and HLA in healthy donors. Use of 60 Vbeta and 13 Jbeta primers characterized the PCR. TCRdb's copy holds only in-frame clones and misses some; the assay was immunoSEQ multiplex PCR. Altogether more than 95,000 clones are present, 76% being singletons, with the ten largest covering 1.9%. Sequenced: PBMCs. The origin of the receptors is a man in his fifties or sixties in good health and CMV-seronegative.

The genes are TRBV9 and TRBJ2-2; the D gene is possibly TRBD1 (6 bases). Trimming removed 0 bases from V and 4 bases from J, with 19 bases in between. The CDR3 runs to 18 residues. Per germline, CDR1 SGDLS and CDR2 YYNGEE. CDR3 nucleotide sequence: TGTGCCAGCAGCGTAGAGGGTCGCAGGGGATCAGGCACCGGGGAGCTGTTTTTT. It specifies CASSVEGRRGSGTGELFF. Combining the CDR3 with reference TRBV9 and TRBJ2-2 gives the whole variable domain DSGVTQTPKHLITATGQRVTLRCSPRSGDLSVYWYQQSLDQGLQFLIQYYNGEERAKGNILERFSAQQFPDLHSELNLSSLELGDSALYFCASSVEGRRGSGTGELFFGEGSRLTVL.

This clone was observed a few times. CDR3 DNA: TGTGCCAGCAGCGTAGGGGCTGCTAAGTGGCCTGAAGCTTTCTTT. It translates to CASSVGAAKWPEAFF. The chain employs TRBV9 and TRBJ1-1; D gene uncertain. CDR3 length: 15 amino acids. The germline V gene encodes CDR1 SGDLS and CDR2 YYNGEE. Trimming left V 0 bases short and J 6 bases short, with 15 bases between.

This sequence joins TRBV28 and TRBJ2-7, with 8 bases lining up with TRBD2. The germline V gene has CDR1 MDHEN and CDR2 SYDVKM. The CDR3 sequence is 15 residues long. V gave up 6 bases and J gave up 4 bases; unmatched junction bases: 11. CDR3 residues: CASSPPGGATYEQYV. DNA for the CDR3: TGTGCCAGCAGCCCCCCGGGGGGGGCTACTTACGAGCAGTACGTC.

This sequence joins TRBV5-5 and TRBJ2-7; D perhaps matches TRBD1 (5 bases). Germline V CDR1 and CDR2: SGHKS, YYEKEE (reference sequence). V was shortened by 2 bases and J by 2 bases, with 8 bases between the two germline ends. The CDR3 has 13 residues. The CDR3 spells CASSLDSTYEQYV. CDR3 DNA: TGTGCCAGCAGCTTAGACAGCACCTACGAGCAGTACGTC.

The chain is built from TRBV5-1 and TRBJ1-2, with 8 positions matching TRBD1. Germline V CDR1 and CDR2: SGHRS, YFSETQ. With 1 base clipped from V and 11 bases from J, the junction kept 10 bases outside the gene matches. The CDR3 spans 14 residues. The CDR3 reads CASSLMTGDPFYTF. CDR3 DNA sequence: TGCGCCAGCAGCTTGATGACAGGGGATCCCTTTTACACCTTC.

The V and J genes are TRBV7-2 and TRBJ1-1, with D possibly TRBD1 on 5 matching bases. Germline V gene sequence: CDR1 SGHTA, CDR2 FQGNSA. V lost 3 bases to trimming and J lost 4 bases, with 12 bases between them. The CDR3 covers 14 residues. In nucleotides, the CDR3 is TGTGCCAGCAGCTTTAGGGGCCGCCCCACTGAAGCTTTCTTT. Its translation: CASSFRGRPTEAFF.

The rearrangement uses TRBV4-1 and TRBJ2-3; 9 bases map to TRBD2. Trimming removed 4 bases from V and 3 bases from J; junction bases left unmatched: 8. Germline CDR1 reads MGHRA; CDR2 reads YSYEKL. There are 16 residues in the CDR3. CDR3 amino acids: CASSLGGGALTDTQYF. For the CDR3, the DNA is TGCGCCAGCAGCCTTGGCGGGGGGGCCCTAACAGATACGCAGTATTTT.

This chain uses TRBV19 with TRBJ2-7; 7 bases agree with TRBD2. The CDR3 has 15 amino acids. Germline CDR1 is LNHDA and CDR2 is SQIVND (reference sequence). J gave up 1 base and V 2 bases, and 5 bases lay outside the gene matches. The CDR3: CASSISLGGSYEQYF. The CDR3 coding sequence is TGTGCCAGTAGTATATCCCTGGGGGGGTCCTACGAGCAGTACTTC. The full variable domain, in which reference TRBV19 and TRBJ2-7 provide the parts outside the CDR3, is DGGITQSPKYLFRKEGQNVTLSCEQNLNHDAMYWYRQDPGQGLRLIYYSQIVNDFQKGDIAEGYSVSREKKESFPLTVTSAQKNPTAFYLCASSISLGGSYEQYFGPGTRLTVT.

The chain uses TRBV4-2 and TRBJ1-3; a weak D match, TRBD1 (5 bases). The germline V and J ends were trimmed by 3 bases and 0 bases, with 9 bases remaining between them. Germline V lookup: CDR1 LGHNA, CDR2 YNFKEQ. The CDR3 has 15 amino acids. The DNA of the CDR3 is TGTGCCAGCAGCCACGTACAGGTCTCTGGAAACACCATATATTTT. Protein product: CASSHVQVSGNTIYF.

This rearrangement joins TRBV6-5 to TRBJ1-5; TRBD1 aligns across 7 bases. V was pared by 5 bases and J by 7 bases, with 8 bases of the junction left unmatched. The germline CDR1 and CDR2 sequences are MNHEY and SVGAGI. This CDR3 contains 14 residues. The DNA of the CDR3 is TGTGCCAGCAGTCACAGGGGAAGGGGACAGCCCCAGCATTTT. As protein: CASSHRGRGQPQHF.

CDR3 bases: TGTGCCAGCAGCTCGGTAGGGACAGGACGTGGCTACACCTTC. It specifies CASSSVGTGRGYTF. The chain links TRBV5-4 to TRBJ1-2; 8 positions match TRBD1. The trim removed 3 bases at V and 7 bases at J, leaving 8 bases unmatched. The CDR3 runs 14 residues. Germline CDR1 and CDR2: SGHNT and YYREEE (reference sequence).